This T cell receptor beta chain was captured in a study of cytomegalovirus exposure and HLA in healthy donors (dated by TCRdb to between 2016 and 2019). A note on the overall study: The 670 or so repertoires of the first cohort and the approximately 110 validation repertoires were produced on the same platform, according to a later analysis. The aim of the study was to test whether cataloging public T cell receptors could identify signatures of past pathogen exposure. Besides the first cohort of roughly 700 subjects, a separate validation cohort made up of around 120 different subjects was used. To predict cytomegalovirus infection status, the study brought together high-throughput TCR immunosequencing, statistical association of individual TCRs with disease status, and machine learning. Study-level results and caveats: A later analysis found that TCRs clustered in the first cohort also tended to co-occur in the 95 to 150 validation repertoires, with about 94% of cluster scores above 0. According to the authors, the approach could potentially be generalized to other disease states and immunological phenotypes. The study listed 164 TCR beta chains as associated with cytomegalovirus. In vitro tests confirmed that three of the cytomegalovirus-associated TCR beta chains recognize cytomegalovirus antigens. The validation cohort had no HLA typing available for a later analysis, so co-occurrence within that cohort was assessed over all 120 repertoires. Cytomegalovirus status was reported to be diagnosed by the classifier with high specificity and sensitivity in both the original and validation cohorts. Across donors, most TCR sequences were observed very rarely, whereas some public TCRs were present in many individuals.

In regard to this clone: Its antigen is not yet known. No much larger clone is present one base from it, and per-base qualities are unavailable.

The donors were included in the validation cohort of 130 or so subjects, a group kept apart from the approximately 670-subject first cohort. The CDR3 measures 13 amino acids from cysteine to phenylalanine. Only the CDR3 region is kept as DNA, spanning 39 bases read in frame from base 1. CDR1 is given as WSHSY and CDR2 as SAAADI, both from the germline V gene. The germline ends are 14 bases apart after V is trimmed by 6 bases and J by 6 bases. Preparation of the library involved the immunoSEQ multiplex PCR assay. The study's own analysis went as follows. A statistical classification framework was built to diagnose cytomegalovirus status from the catalog of TCR beta chain sequences. The clones in this table, taken by TCRdb from immuneACCESS, are in-frame only. Not every clone is retained; where verified, under half of the shortfall comes from an unresolved V gene, and the cause of the rest is unknown. D and trimming come from the DNA, and the V and J calls and clone size come from that table. The sample has 150,000 to 200,000 clones on record, roughly 91% of them singletons. The ten largest clones capture 4% to 5% of the sample.

Recombination joined TRBV10-2 with TRBJ1-1; the D gene assignment is ambiguous. The sequence came from a man between 18 and 35 years old in good health and CMV-seropositive. The sample taken for sequencing was PBMCs. The nucleotide sequence reads as follows: TGCGCCAGCAGCCCCTTTTACGCGGCTGAAGCTTTCTTT. Its translation reads: CASSPFYAAEAFF.